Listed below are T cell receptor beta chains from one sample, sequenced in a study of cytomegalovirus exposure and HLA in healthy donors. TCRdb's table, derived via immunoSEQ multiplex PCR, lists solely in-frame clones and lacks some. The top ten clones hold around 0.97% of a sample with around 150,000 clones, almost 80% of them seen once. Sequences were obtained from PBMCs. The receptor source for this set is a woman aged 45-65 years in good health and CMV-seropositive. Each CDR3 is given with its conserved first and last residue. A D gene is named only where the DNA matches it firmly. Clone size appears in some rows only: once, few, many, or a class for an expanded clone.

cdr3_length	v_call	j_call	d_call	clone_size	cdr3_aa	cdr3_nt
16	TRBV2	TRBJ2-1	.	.	CASSEGGRGSYNEQFF	TGTGCCAGCAGTGAGGGGGGAAGGGGCTCCTACAATGAGCAGTTCTTC
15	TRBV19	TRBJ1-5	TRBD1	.	CASSSGTGQGQPQHF	TGTGCCAGTAGTAGTGGGACAGGGCAGGGACAGCCCCAGCATTTT
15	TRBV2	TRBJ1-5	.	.	CASSELGRGNQPQHF	TGTGCCAGCAGTGAACTGGGGAGGGGCAATCAGCCCCAGCATTTT
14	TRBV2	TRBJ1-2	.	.	CASSVTQIDYGYTF	TGTGCCAGCAGTGTTACACAGATCGACTATGGCTACACCTTC
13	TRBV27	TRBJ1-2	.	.	CASSYTGIYGYTF	TGTGCCAGCAGTTATACAGGGATCTATGGCTACACCTTC
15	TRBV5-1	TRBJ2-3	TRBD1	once	CASSPQTGGRDTQYF	TGCGCCAGCAGCCCTCAGACAGGGGGCAGAGATACGCAGTATTTT
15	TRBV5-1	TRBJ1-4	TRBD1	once	CASTRRGQGDEKLFF	TGCGCCAGCACGCGGCGGGGACAGGGGGATGAAAAACTGTTTTTT
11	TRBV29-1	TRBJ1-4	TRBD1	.	CSGRDSNRLFF	TGCAGCGGCAGGGACAGCAACCGACTTTTTTTT
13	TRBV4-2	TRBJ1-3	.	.	CASSQQGGNTIYF	TGTGCCAGCAGCCAACAGGGGGGAAACACCATATATTTT
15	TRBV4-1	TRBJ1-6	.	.	CASSQVYLGGSPLHF	TGCGCCAGCAGCCAAGTATACTTAGGGGGTTCACCCCTCCACTTT
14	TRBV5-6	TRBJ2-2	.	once	CASSLAWGGGELFF	TGTGCCAGCAGCTTGGCGTGGGGAGGCGGGGAGCTGTTTTTT
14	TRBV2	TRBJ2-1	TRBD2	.	CASSPGLGNNEQFF	TGTGCCAGCAGTCCTGGACTAGGAAACAATGAGCAGTTCTTC
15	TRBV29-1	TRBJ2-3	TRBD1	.	CNTRSGQGMTDTQYF	TGCAATACGAGGTCAGGACAGGGGATGACAGATACGCAGTATTTT
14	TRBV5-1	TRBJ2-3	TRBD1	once	CASSLPQGRDTQYF	TGCGCCAGCAGCTTGCCACAGGGGAGAGATACGCAGTATTTT
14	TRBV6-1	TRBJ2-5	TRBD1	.	CASSADRGQETQYF	TGTGCCAGCAGTGCCGACAGGGGGCAAGAGACCCAGTACTTC
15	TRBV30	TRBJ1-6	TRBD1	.	CAWSVPDRENSPLHF	TGTGCCTGGAGTGTACCCGACAGGGAAAATTCACCCCTCCACTTT
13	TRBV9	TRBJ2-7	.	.	CASSVESEPEQYF	TGTGCCAGCAGCGTAGAGAGTGAACCCGAGCAGTACTTC
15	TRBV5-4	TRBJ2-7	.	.	CASSLGGRSSYEQYF	TGTGCCAGCAGCTTGGGGGGGCGTAGCTCCTACGAGCAGTACTTC
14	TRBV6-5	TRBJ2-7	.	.	CASSYSKSSYEQYF	TGTGCCAGCAGTTACTCTAAGAGCTCCTACGAGCAGTACTTC
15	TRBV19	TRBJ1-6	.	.	CASTFDRNYNSPLHF	TGTGCCAGTACCTTCGACAGAAACTATAATTCACCCCTCCACTTT
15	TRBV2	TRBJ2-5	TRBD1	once	CASSEGQGAVKTQYF	TGTGCCAGCAGCGAGGGACAGGGGGCGGTGAAGACCCAGTACTTC
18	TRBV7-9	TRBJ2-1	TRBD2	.	CASSQVGLAGPAYNEQFF	TGTGCCAGCAGCCAAGTTGGACTAGCGGGCCCTGCCTACAATGAGCAGTTCTTC
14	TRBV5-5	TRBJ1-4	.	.	CASSFGQNNEKLFF	TGTGCCAGCAGCTTCGGACAGAATAATGAAAAACTGTTTTTT
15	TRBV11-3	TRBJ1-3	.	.	CASSSNSGTGNTIYF	TGTGCCAGCAGCTCCAACTCAGGGACTGGAAACACCATATATTTT
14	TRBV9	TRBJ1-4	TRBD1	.	CASSGGNPNEKLFF	TGTGCCAGCTCAGGGGGGAACCCTAATGAAAAACTGTTTTTT
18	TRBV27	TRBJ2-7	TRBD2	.	CASSLRPLAGAQSYEQYF	TGTGCCAGCAGTTTAAGGCCCCTAGCGGGGGCTCAATCCTACGAGCAGTACTTC
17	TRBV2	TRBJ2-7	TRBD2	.	CASRRGASGKISYEQYF	TGTGCCAGCAGAAGGGGGGCTAGCGGGAAAATCTCCTACGAGCAGTACTTC
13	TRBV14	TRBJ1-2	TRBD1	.	CASSHRQGHGYTF	TGTGCCAGCAGCCACAGACAGGGCCATGGCTACACCTTC
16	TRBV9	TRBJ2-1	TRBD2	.	CASSVGPAGGSNEQFF	TGTGCCAGCAGCGTAGGCCCAGCGGGAGGATCCAATGAGCAGTTCTTC
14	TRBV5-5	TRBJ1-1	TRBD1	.	CASSKQGGNTEAFF	TGTGCCAGCAGCAAACAGGGGGGAAACACTGAAGCTTTCTTT
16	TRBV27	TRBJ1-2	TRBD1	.	CASLTYRQGGNYGYTF	TGTGCCAGCCTCACTTATAGACAGGGGGGGAACTATGGCTACACCTTC
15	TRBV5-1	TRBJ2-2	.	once	CASSWMDRTTGELFF	TGCGCCAGCAGCTGGATGGACAGAACGACCGGGGAGCTGTTTTTT
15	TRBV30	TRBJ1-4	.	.	CAWSRIGRTNEKLFF	TGTGCCTGGAGTCGGATAGGGAGAACTAATGAAAAACTGTTTTTT
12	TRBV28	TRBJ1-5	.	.	CASRVLNQPQHF	TGTGCCAGCAGGGTGCTAAATCAGCCCCAGCATTTT
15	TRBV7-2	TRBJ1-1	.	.	CASSLESPFYTEAFF	TGTGCCAGCAGCTTAGAATCCCCCTTCTACACTGAAGCTTTCTTT
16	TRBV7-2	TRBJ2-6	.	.	CASSSGRGAGANVLTF	TGTGCCAGCAGCTCCGGTCGGGGGGCAGGGGCCAACGTCCTGACTTTC
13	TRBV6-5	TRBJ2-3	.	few	CASSRDFTDTQYF	TGTGCCAGCAGTCGGGACTTCACAGATACGCAGTATTTT
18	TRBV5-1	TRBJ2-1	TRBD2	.	CASSLIPSGGQPGNEQFF	TGCGCCAGCAGCCTCATTCCTAGCGGGGGCCAACCGGGGAATGAGCAGTTCTTC
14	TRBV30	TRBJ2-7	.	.	CAWSVRPGVVEQYF	TGTGCCTGGAGTGTACGGCCAGGGGTGGTCGAGCAGTACTTC
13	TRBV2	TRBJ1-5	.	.	CASSAYPGQPQHF	TGTGCCAGCAGTGCCTACCCAGGGCAGCCCCAGCATTTT
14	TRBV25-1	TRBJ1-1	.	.	CASSDTGPNTEAFF	TGTGCCAGCAGTGATACAGGACCGAACACTGAAGCTTTCTTT
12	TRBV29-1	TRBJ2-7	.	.	CSVLRAGSEQYF	TGCAGCGTTTTAAGAGCCGGGAGCGAGCAGTACTTC
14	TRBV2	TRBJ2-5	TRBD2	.	CASSLAGGLETQYF	TGTGCCAGCAGTCTAGCGGGAGGGCTAGAGACCCAGTACTTC
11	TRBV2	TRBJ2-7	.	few	CASSLPSEQYF	TGTGCCAGCAGTCTCCCCTCCGAGCAGTACTTC
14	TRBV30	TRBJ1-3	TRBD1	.	CAWETGGSGNTIYF	TGTGCCTGGGAAACAGGGGGATCTGGAAACACCATATATTTT
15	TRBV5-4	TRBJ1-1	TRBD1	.	CASSAKRTGNTEAFF	TGTGCCAGCAGCGCAAAACGGACAGGGAACACTGAAGCTTTCTTT
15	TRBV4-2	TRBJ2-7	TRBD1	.	CASSQVQGADDEQYF	TGTGCCAGCAGCCAAGTACAGGGGGCAGATGACGAGCAGTACTTC
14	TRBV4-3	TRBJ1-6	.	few	CASSQDGSVSPLHF	TGCGCCAGCAGCCAAGATGGCAGCGTTTCACCCCTCCACTTT
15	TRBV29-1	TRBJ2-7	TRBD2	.	CSVAGLAALSYEQYF	TGCAGCGTAGCGGGACTAGCGGCCCTCTCCTACGAGCAGTACTTC
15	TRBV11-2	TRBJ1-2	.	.	CASSLRRQMGWGYTF	TGTGCCAGCAGCCTCCGTCGACAGATGGGGTGGGGCTACACCTTC
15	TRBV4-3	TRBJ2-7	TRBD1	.	CASSQQGQGADEQYF	TGCGCCAGCAGCCAACAAGGACAGGGGGCAGACGAGCAGTACTTC
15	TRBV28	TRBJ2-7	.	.	CASSLTGLATYEQYF	TGTGCCAGCAGTTTAACTGGTCTAGCGACCTACGAGCAGTACTTC